These T cell receptor beta chains were read from a single sample in a study of blood T cell repertoires in COVID-19. Generated by immunoSEQ multiplex PCR, the TCRdb table keeps only in-frame clones and is missing some. The sample shows fewer than 110,000 clones, 89% of them seen only once. Sequenced sample: peripheral blood. These receptors originate from a woman older than 75 in a cohort sampled during active COVID-19. Both conserved end residues are part of each CDR3. D genes are given only for firm matches. The size entry is marked missing in some rows and otherwise reads once, few, many or a size class.

V	D	J	size	DNA	CDR3
TRBV12-5	NA	TRBJ2-3	NA	TGTGCTAGTGGTTTGGTCGCAGATACGCAGTATTTT	CASGLVADTQYF
TRBV5-1	NA	TRBJ1-4	few	TGCGCCAGCAGCTTGGGGCAGGATGGAGAAAAACTGTTTTTT	CASSLGQDGEKLFF
TRBV13	TRBD1	TRBJ2-2	NA	TGTGCCAGCAGCTTAATTTGGACAGGGGGCGCTGGCGGGGAGCTGTTTTTT	CASSLIWTGGAGGELFF
TRBV5-1	TRBD2	TRBJ2-2	NA	TGCGCCAGCACCGGGACTAGCGGCACCGGGGAGCTGTTTTTT	CASTGTSGTGELFF
TRBV18	TRBD2	TRBJ2-1	NA	TGTGCCAGCCGGCTAGCGGGGGGCCTGTACAATGAGCAGTTCTTC	CASRLAGGLYNEQFF
TRBV10-3	TRBD2	TRBJ2-1	NA	TGTGCCATCAGACAAGCGGGGGAAGCCTACAATGAGCAGTTCTTC	CAIRQAGEAYNEQFF
TRBV28	TRBD1	TRBJ1-2	NA	TGTGCCAGCAGTTGGGGACAGACGTATGGCTACACCTTC	CASSWGQTYGYTF
TRBV19	NA	TRBJ1-5	few	TGTGCCAGTACCACAGGGATTCGGCCCCAGCATTTT	CASTTGIRPQHF
TRBV4-2	NA	TRBJ1-3	NA	TGTGCCAGCAGCCAAGATCGGTCGAGGAGTGGAAGCACCATATATTTT	CASSQDRSRSGSTIYF
TRBV27	TRBD1	TRBJ2-6	NA	TGTGCCAGCAGCCAATGGGCCAGGGGGCTCGGTAGGGGCCACTCTGGGGCCAACGTCCTGACTTTC	CASSQWARGLGRGHSGANVLTF
TRBV25-1	TRBD2	TRBJ2-1	NA	TGTGCCAGCAGATATAGCGGGAGTCGTGACAATGAGCAGTTCTTC	CASRYSGSRDNEQFF
TRBV6-5	NA	TRBJ2-3	NA	TGTGCCAGCAGTTCCCCGAGGAGGGCCTACACAGATACGCAGTATTTT	CASSSPRRAYTDTQYF
TRBV19	TRBD2	TRBJ2-3	NA	TGTGCCAGTAGTTCTTCGGGACTAGCGGGGGGAACTAGCACAGATACGCAGTATTTT	CASSSSGLAGGTSTDTQYF
TRBV23-1	TRBD1	TRBJ2-1	NA	TGCGCCAGCAGTCATGACAGGGGGCAGAACAATGAGCAGTTCTTC	CASSHDRGQNNEQFF
TRBV7-2	NA	TRBJ1-6	NA	TGTGCCAGCAGCTCAGGGGCCTATAATTCACCCCTCCACTTT	CASSSGAYNSPLHF
TRBV2	NA	TRBJ2-6	NA	TGTGCCAGCAGTGTTCAGGCATCTGGGGCCAACGTCCTGACTTTC	CASSVQASGANVLTF
TRBV7-2	TRBD1	TRBJ2-7	NA	TGTGCCAGCAGCCCCCAGGGGGCGCTCCACGAGCAGTACTTC	CASSPQGALHEQYF
TRBV9	NA	TRBJ2-6	NA	TGTGCCAGCAGCGTAGGAGACTCTGGGGCCAACGTCCTGACTTTC	CASSVGDSGANVLTF
TRBV5-1	NA	TRBJ1-1	NA	TGCGCCAGCATCTCTGGAGGGCCGAACACTGAAGCTTTCTTT	CASISGGPNTEAFF
TRBV4-1	TRBD2	TRBJ2-1	few	TGCGCCAGCAGCCAAGGGGGACTAGCCCGAAACAATGAGCAGTTCTTC	CASSQGGLARNNEQFF
TRBV7-9	NA	TRBJ2-7	NA	TGTGCCAGCAGCTTAGTCACCTACGAGCAGTACTTC	CASSLVTYEQYF
TRBV9	TRBD2	TRBJ2-3	once	TGTGCCAGCAGCGCGAGCGGGGGGCCCGGCACAGATACGCAGTATTTT	CASSASGGPGTDTQYF
TRBV7-3	TRBD2	TRBJ2-1	NA	TGTGCCAGCAGCCCCGGGGGGGCGGTCAATGAGCAGTTCTTC	CASSPGGAVNEQFF
TRBV5-1	NA	TRBJ2-5	NA	TGCGCCAGCAGCTTGGTGGGGGGCCAAGAGACCCAGTACTTC	CASSLVGGQETQYF
TRBV4-2	TRBD2	TRBJ2-5	NA	TGTGCCAGCAGCCAAGGGAGGACTAGCGCCCAAGAGACCCAGTACTTC	CASSQGRTSAQETQYF
TRBV20-1	NA	TRBJ1-1	NA	TGCAGTGCTAGTGGAAATCCCGGGACATACACTGAAGCTTTCTTT	CSASGNPGTYTEAFF
TRBV5-1	TRBD1	TRBJ2-5	once	TGCGCCAGCAGCTGGGATTCGACAGGGCCGGGAGAGACCCAGTACTTC	CASSWDSTGPGETQYF
TRBV27	TRBD2	TRBJ2-3	once	TGTGCCAGCAGCCCGGGGGGATATACGCAGTATTTT	CASSPGGYTQYF
TRBV18	TRBD2	TRBJ2-5	NA	TGTGCCAGCTCACCGGGACTAGGGCAAGAGACCCAGTACTTC	CASSPGLGQETQYF
TRBV11-3	TRBD2	TRBJ2-3	NA	TGTGCCAGCAGCATCAGTAGCGGGGGGGCCTCGGATACGCAGTATTTT	CASSISSGGASDTQYF
TRBV4-1	NA	TRBJ2-3	once	TGCGCCAGCAGCCTGTCGGACTATTTCACAGATACGCAGTATTTT	CASSLSDYFTDTQYF
TRBV3-1/TRBV3-2	NA	TRBJ2-2	NA	TGTGCCAGCAGCCAAGGAGGGTCCACCGGGGAGCTGTTTTTT	CASSQGGSTGELFF
TRBV6-6	TRBD1	TRBJ2-3	NA	TGTGCCAGCAGTCTTGCCGGGACAGGAGGGGGCACAGATACGCAGTATTTT	CASSLAGTGGGTDTQYF
TRBV29-1	NA	TRBJ2-2	NA	TGCAGCGTAACCGAACATTCCCTAGCGTTTGGTCGAGCCGGGGAGCTGTTTTTT	CSVTEHSLAFGRAGELFF
TRBV7-2	NA	TRBJ1-2	NA	TGTGCCAGCAGCCCTGGTCCAGCTAACTATGGCTACACCTTC	CASSPGPANYGYTF
TRBV10-3	NA	TRBJ1-5	NA	TGTGCCATCAGTGAGTCCCCCCGGGGTACACAGCCCCAGCATTTT	CAISESPRGTQPQHF
TRBV11-2	NA	TRBJ1-2	NA	TGTGCCAGCAGCCTCGGGCACAGGGAAGGTGGCTACACCTTC	CASSLGHREGGYTF
TRBV27	TRBD2	TRBJ2-7	once	TGTGCCAGCAGTTTTGCGGGACTAGCGGAAGGGAGTGAGCAGTACTTC	CASSFAGLAEGSEQYF
TRBV13	TRBD2	TRBJ2-1	NA	TGTGCCAGCAGCCCCGAGCCTCTGGGACTAGCGGGGGCTGAGTACAATGGGCAGTTCTTC	CASSPEPLGLAGAEYNGQFF
TRBV9	TRBD2	TRBJ2-5	NA	TGTGCCAGCAGCGTAGAGGTAGCGGGGACTGTGTACTTC	CASSVEVAGTVYF
TRBV29-1	NA	TRBJ2-4	NA	TGCAGCGTTCGGAGGAGGTCGGGAGAAAACATTCAGTACTTC	CSVRRRSGENIQYF
TRBV19	NA	TRBJ1-2	NA	TGTGCCAGTAGTTTTGGGGGCGACTATGGCTACACCTTC	CASSFGGDYGYTF
TRBV12-3/TRBV12-4	NA	TRBJ2-7	NA	TGTGCCAGCAGCTTACAGGGAGGCGAGCAGTACTTC	CASSLQGGEQYF
TRBV6-5	TRBD1	TRBJ2-1	NA	TGTGCCAGCAGTTACTCGCCGGACAGGGTAAATGAGCAGTTCTTC	CASSYSPDRVNEQFF
TRBV15	TRBD2	TRBJ2-1	once	TGTGCCACCAGCAGAGATATCGGACTAGCGGGAGCGGGTGAGCAGTTCTTC	CATSRDIGLAGAGEQFF
TRBV6-1	NA	TRBJ2-1	NA	TGTGCCAGCAGTGAAGGTGGCAGCTCCTACAATGAGCAGTTCTTC	CASSEGGSSYNEQFF
TRBV3-1/TRBV3-2	NA	TRBJ1-2	NA	TGTGCCAGCAGCCGCCGGACAGTAGGTTATGGCTACACCTTC	CASSRRTVGYGYTF
TRBV27	NA	TRBJ2-7	NA	TGTGCCAGCAGTCCCTGGGCCGTAATGGCGGGCGAGCAGTACTTC	CASSPWAVMAGEQYF
TRBV4-1	NA	TRBJ2-7	few	TGCGCCAGCAGCCAAGGATCCGGAGGCCGGTACGAGCAGTACTTC	CASSQGSGGRYEQYF
TRBV27	TRBD1	TRBJ2-3	NA	TGTGCCAGCAGTCACCCTCCGGACAGGGCGGTAGATACGCAGTATTTT	CASSHPPDRAVDTQYF
TRBV2	NA	TRBJ2-1	NA	TGTGCCAGCAGTGAAGCGCTTACGACAGAGCAGTTCTTC	CASSEALTTEQFF
TRBV6-1	TRBD1	TRBJ2-2	NA	TGTGCCAGCAGTGAAGCGGGACAGTTCAACACCGGGGAGCTGTTTTTT	CASSEAGQFNTGELFF
TRBV5-1	TRBD1	TRBJ2-1	NA	TGCGCCAGCAGCTTGGTGGGACAGGGTAGGGATGAGCAGTTCTTC	CASSLVGQGRDEQFF
TRBV30	TRBD1	TRBJ2-1	NA	TGTGCCTGGTTTAGGACAGGGGGCCTTCGAAATGAGCAGTTCTTC	CAWFRTGGLRNEQFF
TRBV6-5	TRBD2	TRBJ2-1	NA	TGTGCCAGCAGTTACTCGACTGGACTAGCGGGGAGAGAGCAGTTCTTC	CASSYSTGLAGREQFF